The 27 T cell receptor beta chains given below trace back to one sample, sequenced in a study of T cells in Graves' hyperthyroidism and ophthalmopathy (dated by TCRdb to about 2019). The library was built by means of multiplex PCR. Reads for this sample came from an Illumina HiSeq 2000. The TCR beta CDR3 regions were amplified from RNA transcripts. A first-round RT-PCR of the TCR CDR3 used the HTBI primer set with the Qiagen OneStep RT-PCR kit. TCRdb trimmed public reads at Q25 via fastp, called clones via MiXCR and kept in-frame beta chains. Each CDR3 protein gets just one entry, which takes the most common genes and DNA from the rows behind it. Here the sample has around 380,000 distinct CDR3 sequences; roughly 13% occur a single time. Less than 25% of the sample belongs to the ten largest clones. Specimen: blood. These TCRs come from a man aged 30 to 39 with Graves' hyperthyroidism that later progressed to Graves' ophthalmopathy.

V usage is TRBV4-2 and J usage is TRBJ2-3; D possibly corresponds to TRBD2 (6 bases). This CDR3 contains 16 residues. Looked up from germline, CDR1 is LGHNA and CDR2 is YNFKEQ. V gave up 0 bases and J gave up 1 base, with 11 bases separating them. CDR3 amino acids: CASSQDLASGTDTQYF. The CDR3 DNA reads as TGTGCCAGCAGCCAAGATTTGGCTAGCGGCACAGATACGCAGTATTTT.

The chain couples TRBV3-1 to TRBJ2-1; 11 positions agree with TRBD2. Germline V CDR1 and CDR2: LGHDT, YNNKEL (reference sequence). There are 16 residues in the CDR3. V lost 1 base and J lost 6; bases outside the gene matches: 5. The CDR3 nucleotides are TGTGCCAGCAGCCAAGTTACTAGCGGGGGTGGCAATGAGCAGTTCTTC. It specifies CASSQVTSGGGNEQFF.

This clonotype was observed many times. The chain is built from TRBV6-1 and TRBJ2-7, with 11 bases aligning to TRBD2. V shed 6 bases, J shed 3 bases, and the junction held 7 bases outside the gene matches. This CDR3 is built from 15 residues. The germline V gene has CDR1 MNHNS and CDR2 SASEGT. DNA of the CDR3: TGTGCCAGCAGATCCGTGACTAGCGGGGACTACGAGCAGTACTTC. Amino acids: CASRSVTSGDYEQYF.

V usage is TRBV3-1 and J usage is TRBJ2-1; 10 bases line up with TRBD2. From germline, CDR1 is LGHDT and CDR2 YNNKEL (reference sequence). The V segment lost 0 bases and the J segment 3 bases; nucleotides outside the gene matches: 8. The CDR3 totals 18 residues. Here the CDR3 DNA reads TGTGCCAGCAGCCAAGACGCAAGCGGGGGGGGAGTCTACAATGAGCAGTTCTTC. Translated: CASSQDASGGGVYNEQFF.

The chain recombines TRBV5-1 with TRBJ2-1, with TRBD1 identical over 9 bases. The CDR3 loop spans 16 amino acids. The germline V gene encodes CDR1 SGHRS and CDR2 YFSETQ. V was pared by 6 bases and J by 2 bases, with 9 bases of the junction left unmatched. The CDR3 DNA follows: TGCGCCAGCATAGGGGGAACAGGGGGCCCCTACAATGAGCAGTTCTTC. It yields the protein CASIGGTGGPYNEQFF. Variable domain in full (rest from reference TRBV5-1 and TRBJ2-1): KAGVTQTPRYLIKTRGQQVTLSCSPISGHRSVSWYQQTPGQGLQFLFEYFSETQRNKGNFPGRFSGRQFSNSRSEMNVSTLELGDSALYLCASIGGTGGPYNEQFFGPGTRLTVL.

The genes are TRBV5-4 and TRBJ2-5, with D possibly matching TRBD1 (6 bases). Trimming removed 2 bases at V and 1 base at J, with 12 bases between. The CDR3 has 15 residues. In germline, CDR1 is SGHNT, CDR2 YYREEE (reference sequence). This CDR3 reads CASSFYRVGQETQYF. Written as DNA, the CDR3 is TGTGCCAGCAGCTTTTACAGGGTGGGCCAAGAGACCCAGTACTTC.

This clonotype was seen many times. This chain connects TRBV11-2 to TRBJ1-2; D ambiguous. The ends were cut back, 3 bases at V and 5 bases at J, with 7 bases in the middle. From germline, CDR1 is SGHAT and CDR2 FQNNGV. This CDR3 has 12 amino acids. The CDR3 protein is CASSFEGYGYTF. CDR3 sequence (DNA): TGTGCCAGCAGCTTCGAAGGGTATGGCTACACCTTC.

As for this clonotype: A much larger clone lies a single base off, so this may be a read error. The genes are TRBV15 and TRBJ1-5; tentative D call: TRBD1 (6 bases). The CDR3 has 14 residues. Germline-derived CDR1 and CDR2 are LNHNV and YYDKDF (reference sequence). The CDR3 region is CTTSSRDTNQPQHF. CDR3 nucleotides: TGTACCACCAGCAGCCGGGACACCAATCAGCCCCAGCATTTT.

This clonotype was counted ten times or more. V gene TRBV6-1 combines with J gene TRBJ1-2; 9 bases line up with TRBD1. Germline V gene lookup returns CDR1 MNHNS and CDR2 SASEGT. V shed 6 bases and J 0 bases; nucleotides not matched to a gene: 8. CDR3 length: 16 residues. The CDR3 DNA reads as TGTGCCAGCAGAAGAACAGGGGGCTTAGCTAACTATGGCTACACCTTC. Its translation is CASRRTGGLANYGYTF.

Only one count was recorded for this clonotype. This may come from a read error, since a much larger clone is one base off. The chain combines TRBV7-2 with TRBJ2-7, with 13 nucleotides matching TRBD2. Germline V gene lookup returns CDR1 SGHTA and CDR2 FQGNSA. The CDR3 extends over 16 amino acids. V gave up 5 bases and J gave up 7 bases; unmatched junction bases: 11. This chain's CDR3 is CASSPPGLAGRNEQYF. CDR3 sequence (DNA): TGTGCCAGCAGCCCACCGGGACTAGCGGGGCGAAATGAGCAGTACTTC.

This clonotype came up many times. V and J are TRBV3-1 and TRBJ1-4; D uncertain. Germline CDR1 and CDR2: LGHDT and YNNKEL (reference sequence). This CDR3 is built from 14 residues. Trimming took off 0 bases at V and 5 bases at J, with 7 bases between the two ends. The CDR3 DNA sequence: TGTGCCAGCAGCCAAGATGGAGGCAATGAAAAACTGTTTTTT. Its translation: CASSQDGGNEKLFF.

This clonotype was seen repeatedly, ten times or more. CDR3 bases: TGTGCCAGCAGTGCCTCCGGGACAGGAAACACTGAAGCTTTCTTT. It is translated as CASSASGTGNTEAFF. The chain links TRBV6-1 to TRBJ1-1; 8 bases are a match to TRBD1. V lost 4 bases and J lost 2; bases outside the gene matches: 6. The germline gives CDR1 MNHNS, CDR2 SASEGT. The CDR3 is 15 amino acids.

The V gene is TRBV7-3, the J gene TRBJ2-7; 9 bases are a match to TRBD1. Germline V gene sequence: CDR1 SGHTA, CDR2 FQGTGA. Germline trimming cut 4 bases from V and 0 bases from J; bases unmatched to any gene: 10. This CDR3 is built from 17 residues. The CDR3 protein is CASSYYRDRVHSYEQYF. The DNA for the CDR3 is TGTGCCAGCAGCTACTATCGGGACAGGGTACACTCCTACGAGCAGTACTTC.

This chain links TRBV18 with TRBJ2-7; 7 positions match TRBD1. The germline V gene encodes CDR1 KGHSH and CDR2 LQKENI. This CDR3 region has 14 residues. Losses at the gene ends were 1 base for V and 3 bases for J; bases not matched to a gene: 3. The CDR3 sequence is CASSPQPGGYEQYF. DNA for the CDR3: TGTGCCAGCTCACCACAACCAGGGGGCTACGAGCAGTACTTC.

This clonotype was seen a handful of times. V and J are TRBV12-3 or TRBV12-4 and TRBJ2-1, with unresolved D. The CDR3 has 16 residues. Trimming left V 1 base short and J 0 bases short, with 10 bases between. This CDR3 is CASSLGPTGSYNEQFF. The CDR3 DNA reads TGTGCCAGCAGTTTAGGGCCAACGGGCTCCTACAATGAGCAGTTCTTC.

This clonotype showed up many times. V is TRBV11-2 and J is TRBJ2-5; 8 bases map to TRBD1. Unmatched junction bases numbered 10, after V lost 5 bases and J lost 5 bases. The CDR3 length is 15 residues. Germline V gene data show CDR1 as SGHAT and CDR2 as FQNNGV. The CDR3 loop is CASSPWTGRLETQYF. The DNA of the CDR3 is TGTGCCAGCAGCCCCTGGACAGGGAGACTGGAGACCCAGTACTTC.

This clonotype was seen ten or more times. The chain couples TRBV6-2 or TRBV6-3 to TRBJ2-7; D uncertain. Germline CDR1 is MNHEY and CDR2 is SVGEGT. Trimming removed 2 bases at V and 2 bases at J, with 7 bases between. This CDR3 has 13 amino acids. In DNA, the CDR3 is TGTGCCAGCAGTTACACCAGGACCTACGAGCAGTACTTC. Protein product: CASSYTRTYEQYF.

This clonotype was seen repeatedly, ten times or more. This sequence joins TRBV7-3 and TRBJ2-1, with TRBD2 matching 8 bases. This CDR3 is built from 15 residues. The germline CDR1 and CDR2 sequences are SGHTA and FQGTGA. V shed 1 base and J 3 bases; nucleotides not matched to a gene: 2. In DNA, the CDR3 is TGTGCCAGCAGCTTAAGGAGCGGGGGCTACAATGAGCAGTTCTTC. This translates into CASSLRSGGYNEQFF.

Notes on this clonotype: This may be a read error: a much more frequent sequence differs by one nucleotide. The CDR3 DNA reads as TGTGCCAGCTCACTACGGACGGACCAAGAGACCCAGTGCTTC. It codes for CASSLRTDQETQCF. This rearrangement joins TRBV18 to TRBJ2-5; D is undetermined. The CDR3 has 14 residues. CDR1 and CDR2 from the germline V gene are KGHSH and LQKENI.

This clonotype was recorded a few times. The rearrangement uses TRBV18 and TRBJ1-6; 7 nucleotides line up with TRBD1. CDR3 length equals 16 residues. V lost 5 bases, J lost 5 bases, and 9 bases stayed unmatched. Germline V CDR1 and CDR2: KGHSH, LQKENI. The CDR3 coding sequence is TGTGCCAGCTCAGAGGGACAGATAACTAATAATTCACCCCTCCACTTT. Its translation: CASSEGQITNNSPLHF. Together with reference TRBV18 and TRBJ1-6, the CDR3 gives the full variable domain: NAGVMQNPRHLVRRRGQEARLRCSPMKGHSHVYWYRQLPEEGLKFMVYLQKENIIDESGMPKERFSAEFPKEGPSILRIQQVVRGDSAAYFCASSEGQITNNSPLHFGNGTRLTVT.

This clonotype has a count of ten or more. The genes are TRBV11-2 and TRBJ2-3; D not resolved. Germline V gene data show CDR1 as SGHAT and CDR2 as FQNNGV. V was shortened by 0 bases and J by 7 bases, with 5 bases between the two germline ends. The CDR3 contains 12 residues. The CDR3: CASSLDLHTQYF. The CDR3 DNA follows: TGTGCCAGCAGCTTAGATCTCCATACGCAGTATTTT.

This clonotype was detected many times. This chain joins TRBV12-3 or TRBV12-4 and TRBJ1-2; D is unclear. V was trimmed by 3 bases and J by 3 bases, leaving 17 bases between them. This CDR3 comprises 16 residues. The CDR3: CASSFYWVGDDYGYTF. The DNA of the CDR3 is TGTGCCAGCAGTTTTTATTGGGTTGGTGATGACTATGGCTACACCTTC.

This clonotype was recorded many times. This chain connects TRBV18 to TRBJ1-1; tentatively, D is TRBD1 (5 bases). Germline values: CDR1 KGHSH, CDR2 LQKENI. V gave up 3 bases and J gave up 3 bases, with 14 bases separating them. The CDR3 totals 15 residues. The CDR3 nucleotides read TGTGCCAGCTCACCGCTCGGGGGAGAGGACACTGAAGCTTTCTTT. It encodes CASSPLGGEDTEAFF.

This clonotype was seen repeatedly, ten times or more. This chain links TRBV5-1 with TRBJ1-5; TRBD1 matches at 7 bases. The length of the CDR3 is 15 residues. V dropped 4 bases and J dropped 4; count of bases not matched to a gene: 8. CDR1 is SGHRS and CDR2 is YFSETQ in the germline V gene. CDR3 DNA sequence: TGCGCCAGCAGCCCCAAGGGGGCTCCGAATCAGCCCCAGCATTTT. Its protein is CASSPKGAPNQPQHF.

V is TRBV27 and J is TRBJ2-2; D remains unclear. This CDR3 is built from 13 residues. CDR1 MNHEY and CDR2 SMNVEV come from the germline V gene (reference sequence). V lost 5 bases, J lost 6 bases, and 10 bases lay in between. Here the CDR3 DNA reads TGTGCCAGCAGTCTCATAGACGCCGGGGAGCTGTTTTTT. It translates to CASSLIDAGELFF.

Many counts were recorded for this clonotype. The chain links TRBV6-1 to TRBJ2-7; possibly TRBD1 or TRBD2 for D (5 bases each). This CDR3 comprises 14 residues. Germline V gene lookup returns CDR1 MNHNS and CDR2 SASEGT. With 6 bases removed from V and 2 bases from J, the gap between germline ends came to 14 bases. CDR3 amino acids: CASSAGATTYEQYF. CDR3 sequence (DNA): TGTGCCAGCAGCGCCGGGGCCACCACCTACGAGCAGTACTTC.

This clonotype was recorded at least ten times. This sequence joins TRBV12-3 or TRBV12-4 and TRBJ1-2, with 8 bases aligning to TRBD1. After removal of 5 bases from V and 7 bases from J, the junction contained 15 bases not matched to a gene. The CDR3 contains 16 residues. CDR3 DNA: TGTGCCAGCAGTACACATACAGCACAGGGGGAAAGTGGCTACACCTTC. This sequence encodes CASSTHTAQGESGYTF.